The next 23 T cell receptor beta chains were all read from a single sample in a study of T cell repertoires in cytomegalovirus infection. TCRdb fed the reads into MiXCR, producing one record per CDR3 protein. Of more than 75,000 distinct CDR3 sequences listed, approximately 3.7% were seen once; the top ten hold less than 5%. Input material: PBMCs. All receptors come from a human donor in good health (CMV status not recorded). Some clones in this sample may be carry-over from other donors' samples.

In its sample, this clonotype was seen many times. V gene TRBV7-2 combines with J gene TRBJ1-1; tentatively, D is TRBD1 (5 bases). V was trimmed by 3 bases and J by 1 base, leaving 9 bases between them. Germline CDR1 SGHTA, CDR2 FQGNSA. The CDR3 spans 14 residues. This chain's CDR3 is CASSFTGGNTEAFF. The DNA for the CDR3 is TGTGCCAGCAGCTTTACCGGGGGGAACACTGAAGCTTTCTTT.

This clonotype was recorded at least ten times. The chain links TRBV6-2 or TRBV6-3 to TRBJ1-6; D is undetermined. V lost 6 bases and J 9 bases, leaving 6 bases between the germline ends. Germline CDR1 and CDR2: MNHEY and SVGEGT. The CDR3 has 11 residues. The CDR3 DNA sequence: TGTGCCAGCAGGGGCAGTTCACCCCTCCACTTT. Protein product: CASRGSSPLHF.

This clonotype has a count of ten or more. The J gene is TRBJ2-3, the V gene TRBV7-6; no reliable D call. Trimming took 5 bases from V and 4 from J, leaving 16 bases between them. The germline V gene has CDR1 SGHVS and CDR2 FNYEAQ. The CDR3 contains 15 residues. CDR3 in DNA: TGTGCCAGCAGCCCTGCCAGCTCCCCACCAGATACGCAGTATTTT. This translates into CASSPASSPPDTQYF.

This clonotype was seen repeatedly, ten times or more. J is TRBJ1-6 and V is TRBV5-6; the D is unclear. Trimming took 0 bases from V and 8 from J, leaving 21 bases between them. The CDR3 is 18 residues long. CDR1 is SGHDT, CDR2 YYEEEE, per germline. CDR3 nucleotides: TGTGCCAGCAGCTTGGATGCACGTTGGGGTCAATCCTATTCACCCCTCCACTTT. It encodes CASSLDARWGQSYSPLHF.

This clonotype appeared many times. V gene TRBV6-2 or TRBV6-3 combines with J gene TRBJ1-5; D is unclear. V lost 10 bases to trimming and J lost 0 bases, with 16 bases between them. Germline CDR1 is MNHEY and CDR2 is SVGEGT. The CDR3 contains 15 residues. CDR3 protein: CATQVRPYSNQPQHF. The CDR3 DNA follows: TGTGCCACCCAGGTGCGACCTTATAGCAATCAGCCCCAGCATTTT.

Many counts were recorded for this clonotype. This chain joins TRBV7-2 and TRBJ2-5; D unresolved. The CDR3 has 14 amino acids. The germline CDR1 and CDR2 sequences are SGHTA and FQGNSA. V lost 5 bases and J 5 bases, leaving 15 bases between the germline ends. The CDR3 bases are TGTGCCAGCAGCCCCCTCCGACTTCGCGAGACCCAGTACTTC. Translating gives CASSPLRLRETQYF.

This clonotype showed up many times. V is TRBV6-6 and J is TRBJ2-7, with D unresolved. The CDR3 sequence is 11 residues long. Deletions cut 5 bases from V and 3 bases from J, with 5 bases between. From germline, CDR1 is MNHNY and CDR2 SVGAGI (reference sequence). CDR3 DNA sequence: TGTGCCAGCAGTGGCCTCTACGAGCAGTACTTC. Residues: CASSGLYEQYF.

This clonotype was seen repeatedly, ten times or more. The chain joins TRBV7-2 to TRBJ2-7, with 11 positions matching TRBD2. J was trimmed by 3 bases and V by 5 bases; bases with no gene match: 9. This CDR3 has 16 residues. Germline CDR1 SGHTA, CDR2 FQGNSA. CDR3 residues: CASSIQTSGGRYEQYF. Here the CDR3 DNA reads TGTGCCAGCAGCATACAAACTAGCGGGGGTCGCTACGAGCAGTACTTC.

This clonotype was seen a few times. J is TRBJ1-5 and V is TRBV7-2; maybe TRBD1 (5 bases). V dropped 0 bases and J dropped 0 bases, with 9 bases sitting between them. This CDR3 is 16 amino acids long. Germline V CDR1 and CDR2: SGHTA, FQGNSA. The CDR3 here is CASSLAGRYSNQPQHF. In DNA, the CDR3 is TGTGCCAGCAGCTTAGCGGGGCGCTATAGCAATCAGCCCCAGCATTTT.

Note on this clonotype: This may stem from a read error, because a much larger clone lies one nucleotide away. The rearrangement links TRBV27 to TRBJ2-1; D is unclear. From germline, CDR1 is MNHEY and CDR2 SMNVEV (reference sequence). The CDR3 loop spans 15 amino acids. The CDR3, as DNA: TGTGCCAGCAGTTTACGGTCACCCCAAGGCAATGAGGAGTTCTTC. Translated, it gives CASSLRSPQGNEEFF.

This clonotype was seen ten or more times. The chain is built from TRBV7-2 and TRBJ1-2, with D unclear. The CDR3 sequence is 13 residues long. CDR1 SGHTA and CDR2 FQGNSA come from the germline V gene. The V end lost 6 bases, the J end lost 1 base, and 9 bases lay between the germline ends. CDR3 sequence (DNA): TGTGCCAGCAGTTCAAGTATTAACTATGGCTACACCTTC. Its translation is CASSSSINYGYTF.

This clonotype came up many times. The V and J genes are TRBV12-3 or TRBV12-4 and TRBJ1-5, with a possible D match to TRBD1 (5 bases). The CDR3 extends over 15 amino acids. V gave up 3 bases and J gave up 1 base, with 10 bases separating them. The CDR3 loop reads CASSFAGFSNQPQHF. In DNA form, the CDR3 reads TGTGCCAGCAGTTTTGCAGGGTTCAGCAATCAGCCCCAGCATTTT.

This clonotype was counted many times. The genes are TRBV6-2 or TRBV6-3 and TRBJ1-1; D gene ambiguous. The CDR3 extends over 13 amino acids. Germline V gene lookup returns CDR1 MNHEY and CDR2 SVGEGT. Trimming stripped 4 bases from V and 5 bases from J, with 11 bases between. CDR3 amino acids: CASSFRVGTEAFF. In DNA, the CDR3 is TGTGCCAGCAGTTTTAGGGTCGGGACTGAAGCTTTCTTT.

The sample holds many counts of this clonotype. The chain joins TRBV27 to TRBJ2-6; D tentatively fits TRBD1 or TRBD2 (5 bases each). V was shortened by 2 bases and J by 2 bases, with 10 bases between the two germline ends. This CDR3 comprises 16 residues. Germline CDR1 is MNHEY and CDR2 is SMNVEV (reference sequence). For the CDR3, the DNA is TGTGCCAGCAGTTTAATTGGGGGAACTGGGGCCAACGTCCTGACTTTC. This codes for CASSLIGGTGANVLTF.

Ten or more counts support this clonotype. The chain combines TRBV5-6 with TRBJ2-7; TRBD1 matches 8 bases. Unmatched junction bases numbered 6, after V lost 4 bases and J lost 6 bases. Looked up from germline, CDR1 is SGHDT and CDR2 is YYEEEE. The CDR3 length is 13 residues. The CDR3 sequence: CASSGQGLLEQYF. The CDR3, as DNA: TGTGCCAGCAGCGGACAGGGTCTTCTCGAGCAGTACTTC. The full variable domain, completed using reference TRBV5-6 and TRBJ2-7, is DAGVTQSPTHLIKTRGQQVTLRCSPKSGHDTVSWYQQALGQGPQFIFQYYEEEERQRGNFPDRFSGHQFPNYSSELNVNALLLGDSALYLCASSGQGLLEQYFGPGTRLTVT.

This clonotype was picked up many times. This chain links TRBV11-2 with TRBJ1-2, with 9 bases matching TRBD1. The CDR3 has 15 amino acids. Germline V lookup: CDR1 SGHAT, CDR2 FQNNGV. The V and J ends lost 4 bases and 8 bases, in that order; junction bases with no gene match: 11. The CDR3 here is CASSSIQGALRGYTF. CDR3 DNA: TGTGCCAGCAGCTCAATACAGGGGGCGTTGAGAGGCTACACCTTC.

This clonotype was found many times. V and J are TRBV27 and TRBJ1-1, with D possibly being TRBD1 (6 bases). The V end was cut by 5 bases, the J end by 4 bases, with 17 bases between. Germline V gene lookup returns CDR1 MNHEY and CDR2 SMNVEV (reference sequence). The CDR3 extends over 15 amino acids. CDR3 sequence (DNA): TGTGCCAGCAGTCTGACCCCGGGGGGCCTCACTGAAGCTTTCTTT. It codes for CASSLTPGGLTEAFF.

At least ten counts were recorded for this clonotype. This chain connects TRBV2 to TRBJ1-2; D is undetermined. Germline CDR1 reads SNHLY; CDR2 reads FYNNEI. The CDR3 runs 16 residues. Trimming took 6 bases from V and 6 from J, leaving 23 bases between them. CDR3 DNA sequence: TGTGCCAGCAGCCCAAACCTTTTCACAGTAGCGGATGGCTACACCTTC. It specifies CASSPNLFTVADGYTF.

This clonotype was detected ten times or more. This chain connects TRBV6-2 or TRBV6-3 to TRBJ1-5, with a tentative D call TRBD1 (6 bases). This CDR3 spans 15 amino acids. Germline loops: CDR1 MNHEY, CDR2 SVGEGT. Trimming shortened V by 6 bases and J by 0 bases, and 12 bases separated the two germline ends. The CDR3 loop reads CASRDHRDSNQPQHF. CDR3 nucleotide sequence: TGTGCCAGCAGAGATCACAGGGATAGCAATCAGCCCCAGCATTTT.

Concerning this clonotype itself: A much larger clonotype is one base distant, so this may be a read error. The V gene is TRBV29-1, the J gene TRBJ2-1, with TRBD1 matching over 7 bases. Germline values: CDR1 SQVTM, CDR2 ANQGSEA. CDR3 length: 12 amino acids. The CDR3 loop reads CSVVRDSDEQLF. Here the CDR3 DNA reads TGCAGCGTTGTACGGGACAGTGATGAGCAGTTGTTC.

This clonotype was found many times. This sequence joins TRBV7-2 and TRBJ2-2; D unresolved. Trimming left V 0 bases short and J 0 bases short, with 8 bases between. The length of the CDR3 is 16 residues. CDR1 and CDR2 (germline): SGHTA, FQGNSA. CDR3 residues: CASSLASSPNTGELFF. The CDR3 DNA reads TGTGCCAGCAGCTTAGCTTCCTCGCCGAACACCGGGGAGCTGTTTTTT.

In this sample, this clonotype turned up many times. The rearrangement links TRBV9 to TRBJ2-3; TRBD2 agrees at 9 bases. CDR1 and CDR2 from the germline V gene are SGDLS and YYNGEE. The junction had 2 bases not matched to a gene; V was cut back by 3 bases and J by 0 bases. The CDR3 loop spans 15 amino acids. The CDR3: CASSDSGGSTDTQYF. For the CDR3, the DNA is TGTGCCAGCAGCGACAGCGGGGGGAGCACAGATACGCAGTATTTT.

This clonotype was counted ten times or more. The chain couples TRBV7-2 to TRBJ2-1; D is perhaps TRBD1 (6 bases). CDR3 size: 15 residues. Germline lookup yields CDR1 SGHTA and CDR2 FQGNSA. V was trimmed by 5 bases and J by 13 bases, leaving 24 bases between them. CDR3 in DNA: TGTGCCAGCAGCCTCGTTTTTAATCGACAGGTTCGTCAGTTCTTC. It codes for CASSLVFNRQVRQFF.